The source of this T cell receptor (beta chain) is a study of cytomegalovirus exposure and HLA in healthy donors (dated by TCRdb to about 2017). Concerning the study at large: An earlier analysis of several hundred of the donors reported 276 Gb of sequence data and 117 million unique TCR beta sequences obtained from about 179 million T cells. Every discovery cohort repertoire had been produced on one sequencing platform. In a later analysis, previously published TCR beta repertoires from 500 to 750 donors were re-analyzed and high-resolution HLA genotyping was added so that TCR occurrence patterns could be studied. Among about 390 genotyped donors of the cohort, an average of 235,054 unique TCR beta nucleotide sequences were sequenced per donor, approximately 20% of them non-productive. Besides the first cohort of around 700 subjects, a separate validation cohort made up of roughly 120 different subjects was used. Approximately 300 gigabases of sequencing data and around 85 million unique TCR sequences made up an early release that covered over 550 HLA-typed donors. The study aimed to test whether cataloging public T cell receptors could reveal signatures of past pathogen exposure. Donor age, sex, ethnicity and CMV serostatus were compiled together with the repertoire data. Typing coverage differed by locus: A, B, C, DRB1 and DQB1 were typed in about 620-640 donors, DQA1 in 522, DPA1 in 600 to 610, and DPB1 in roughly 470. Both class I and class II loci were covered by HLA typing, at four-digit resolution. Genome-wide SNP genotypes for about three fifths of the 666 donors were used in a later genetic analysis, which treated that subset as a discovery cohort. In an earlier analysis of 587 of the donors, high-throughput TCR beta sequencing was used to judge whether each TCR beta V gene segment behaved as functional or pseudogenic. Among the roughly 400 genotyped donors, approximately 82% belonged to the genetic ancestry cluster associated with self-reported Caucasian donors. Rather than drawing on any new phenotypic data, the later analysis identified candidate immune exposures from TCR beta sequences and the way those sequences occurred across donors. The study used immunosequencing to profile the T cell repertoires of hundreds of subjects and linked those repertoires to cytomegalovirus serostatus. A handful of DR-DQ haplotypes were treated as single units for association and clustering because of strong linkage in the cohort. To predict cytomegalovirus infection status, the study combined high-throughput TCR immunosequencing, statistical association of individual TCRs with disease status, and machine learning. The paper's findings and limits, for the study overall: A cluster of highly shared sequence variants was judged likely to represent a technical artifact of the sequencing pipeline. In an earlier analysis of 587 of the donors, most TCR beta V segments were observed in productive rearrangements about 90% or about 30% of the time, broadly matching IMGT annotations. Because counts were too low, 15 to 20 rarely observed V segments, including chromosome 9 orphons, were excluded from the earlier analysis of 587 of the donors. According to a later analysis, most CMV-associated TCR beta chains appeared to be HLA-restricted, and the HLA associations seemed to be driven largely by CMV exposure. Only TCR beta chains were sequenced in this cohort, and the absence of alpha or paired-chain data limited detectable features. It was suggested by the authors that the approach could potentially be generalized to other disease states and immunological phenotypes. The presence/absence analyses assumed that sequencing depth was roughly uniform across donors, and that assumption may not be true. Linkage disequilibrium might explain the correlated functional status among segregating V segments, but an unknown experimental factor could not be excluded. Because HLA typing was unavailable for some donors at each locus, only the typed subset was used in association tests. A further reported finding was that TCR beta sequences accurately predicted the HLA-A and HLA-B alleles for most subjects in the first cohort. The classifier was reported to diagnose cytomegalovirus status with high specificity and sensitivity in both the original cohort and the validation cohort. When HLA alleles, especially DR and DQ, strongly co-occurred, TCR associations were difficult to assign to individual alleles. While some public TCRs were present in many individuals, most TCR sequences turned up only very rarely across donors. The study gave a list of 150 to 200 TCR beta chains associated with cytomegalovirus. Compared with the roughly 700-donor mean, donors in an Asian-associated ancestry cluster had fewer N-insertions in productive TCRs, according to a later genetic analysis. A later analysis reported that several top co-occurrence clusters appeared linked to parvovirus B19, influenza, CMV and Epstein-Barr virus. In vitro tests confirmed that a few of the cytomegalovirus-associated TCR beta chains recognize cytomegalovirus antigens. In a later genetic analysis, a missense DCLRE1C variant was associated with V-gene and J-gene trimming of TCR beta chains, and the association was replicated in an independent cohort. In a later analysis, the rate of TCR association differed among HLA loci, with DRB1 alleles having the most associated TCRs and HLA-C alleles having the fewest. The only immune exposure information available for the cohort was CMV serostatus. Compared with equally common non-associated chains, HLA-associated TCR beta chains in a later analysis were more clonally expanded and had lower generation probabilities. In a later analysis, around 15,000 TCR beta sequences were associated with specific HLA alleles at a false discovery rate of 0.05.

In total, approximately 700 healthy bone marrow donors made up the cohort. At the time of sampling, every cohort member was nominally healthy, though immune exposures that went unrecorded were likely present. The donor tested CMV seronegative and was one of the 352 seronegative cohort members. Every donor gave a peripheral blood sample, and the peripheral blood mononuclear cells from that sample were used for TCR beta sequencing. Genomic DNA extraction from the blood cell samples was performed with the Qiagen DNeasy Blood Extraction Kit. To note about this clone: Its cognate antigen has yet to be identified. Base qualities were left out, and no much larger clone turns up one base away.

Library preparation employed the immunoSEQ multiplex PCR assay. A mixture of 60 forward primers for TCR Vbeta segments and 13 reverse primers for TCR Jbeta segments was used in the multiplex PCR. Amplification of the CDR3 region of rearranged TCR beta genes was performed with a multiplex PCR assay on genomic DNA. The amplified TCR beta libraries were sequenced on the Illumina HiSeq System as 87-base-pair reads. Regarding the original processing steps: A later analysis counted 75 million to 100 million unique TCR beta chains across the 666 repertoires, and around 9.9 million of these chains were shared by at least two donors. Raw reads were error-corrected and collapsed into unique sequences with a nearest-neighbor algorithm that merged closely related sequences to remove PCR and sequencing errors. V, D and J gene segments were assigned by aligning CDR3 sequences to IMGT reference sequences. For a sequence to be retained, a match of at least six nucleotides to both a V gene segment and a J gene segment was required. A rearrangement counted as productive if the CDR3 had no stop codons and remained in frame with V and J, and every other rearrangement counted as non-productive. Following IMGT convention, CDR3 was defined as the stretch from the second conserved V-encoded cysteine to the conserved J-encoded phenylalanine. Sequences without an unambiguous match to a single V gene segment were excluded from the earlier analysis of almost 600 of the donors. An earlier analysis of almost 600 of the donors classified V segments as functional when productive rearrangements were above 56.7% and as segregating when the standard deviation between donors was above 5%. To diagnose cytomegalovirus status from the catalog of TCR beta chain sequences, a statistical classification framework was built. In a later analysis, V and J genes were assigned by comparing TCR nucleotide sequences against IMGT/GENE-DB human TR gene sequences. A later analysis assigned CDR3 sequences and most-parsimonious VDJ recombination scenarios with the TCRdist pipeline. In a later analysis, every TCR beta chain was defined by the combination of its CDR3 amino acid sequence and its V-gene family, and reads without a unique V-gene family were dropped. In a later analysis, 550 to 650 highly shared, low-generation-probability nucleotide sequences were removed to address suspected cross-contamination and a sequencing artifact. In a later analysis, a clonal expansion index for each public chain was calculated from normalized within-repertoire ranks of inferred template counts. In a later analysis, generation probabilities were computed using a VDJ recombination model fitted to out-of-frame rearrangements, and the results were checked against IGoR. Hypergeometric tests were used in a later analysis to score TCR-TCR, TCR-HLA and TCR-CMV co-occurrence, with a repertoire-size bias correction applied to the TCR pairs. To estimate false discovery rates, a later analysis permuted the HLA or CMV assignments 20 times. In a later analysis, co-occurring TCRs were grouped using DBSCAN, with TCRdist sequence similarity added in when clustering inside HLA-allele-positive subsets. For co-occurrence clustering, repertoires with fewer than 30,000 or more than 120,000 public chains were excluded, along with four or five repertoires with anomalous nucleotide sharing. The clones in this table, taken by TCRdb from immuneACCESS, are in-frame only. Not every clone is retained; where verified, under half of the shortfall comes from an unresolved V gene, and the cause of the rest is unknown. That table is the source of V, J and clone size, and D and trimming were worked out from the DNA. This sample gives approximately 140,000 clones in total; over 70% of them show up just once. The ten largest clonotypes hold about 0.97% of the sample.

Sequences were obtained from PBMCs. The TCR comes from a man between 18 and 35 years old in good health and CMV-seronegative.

Here the CDR3 is given as CASSLDGAGYTF. Here is the DNA: TGTGCCAGCAGCTTAGATGGGGCTGGCTACACCTTC. This chain joins TRBV7-6 to TRBJ1-2; TRBD1 is perhaps the D gene, given 5 matching bases. CDR1 and CDR2 are drawn from the germline V gene: SGHVS, FNYEAQ. The CDR3 sequence holds 12 residues, the cysteine and phenylalanine included. Only the CDR3 portion is preserved as DNA: 36 bases, with reading frame beginning at the first base. The trim is 1 base for V and 7 bases for J, with a gap of 7 bases between the germline ends.